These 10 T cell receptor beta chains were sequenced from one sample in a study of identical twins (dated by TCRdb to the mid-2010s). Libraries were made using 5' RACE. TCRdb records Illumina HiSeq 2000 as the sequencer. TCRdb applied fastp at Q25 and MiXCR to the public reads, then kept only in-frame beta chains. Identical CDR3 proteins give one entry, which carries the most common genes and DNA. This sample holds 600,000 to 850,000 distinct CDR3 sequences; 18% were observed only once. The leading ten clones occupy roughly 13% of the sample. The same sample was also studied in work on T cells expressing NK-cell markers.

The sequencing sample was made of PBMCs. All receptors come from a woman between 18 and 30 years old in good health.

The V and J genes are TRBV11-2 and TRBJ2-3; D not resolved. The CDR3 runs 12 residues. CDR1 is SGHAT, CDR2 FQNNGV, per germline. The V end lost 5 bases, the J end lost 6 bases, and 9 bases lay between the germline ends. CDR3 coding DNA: TGTGCCAGCAGCCCCTTGGAGGATACGCAGTATTTT. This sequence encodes CASSPLEDTQYF. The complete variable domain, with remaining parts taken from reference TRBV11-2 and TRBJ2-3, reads EAGVAQSPRYKIIEKRQSVAFWCNPISGHATLYWYQQILGQGPKLLIQFQNNGVVDDSQLPKDRFSAERLKGVDSTLKIQPAKLEDSAVYLCASSPLEDTQYFGPGTRLTVL.

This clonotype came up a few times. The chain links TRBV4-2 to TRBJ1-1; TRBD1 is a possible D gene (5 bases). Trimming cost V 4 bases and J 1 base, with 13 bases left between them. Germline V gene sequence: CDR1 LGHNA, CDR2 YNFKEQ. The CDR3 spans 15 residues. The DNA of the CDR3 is TGTGCCAGCAGCCCTACCGGACAACAGAACACTGAAGCTTTCTTT. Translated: CASSPTGQQNTEAFF.

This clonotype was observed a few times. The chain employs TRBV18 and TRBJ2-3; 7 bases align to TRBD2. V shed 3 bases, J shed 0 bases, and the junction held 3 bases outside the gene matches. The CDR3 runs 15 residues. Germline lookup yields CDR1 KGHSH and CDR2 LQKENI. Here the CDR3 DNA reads TGTGCCAGCTCACCGCTAGCGGCTAGCACAGATACGCAGTATTTT. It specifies CASSPLAASTDTQYF.

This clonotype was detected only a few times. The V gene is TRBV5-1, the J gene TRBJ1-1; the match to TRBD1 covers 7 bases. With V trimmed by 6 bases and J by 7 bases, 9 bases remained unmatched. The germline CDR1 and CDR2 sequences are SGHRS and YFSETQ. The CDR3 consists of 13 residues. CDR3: CASTQGVGFEAFF. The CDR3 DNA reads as TGCGCCAGCACCCAGGGGGTGGGGTTTGAAGCTTTCTTT. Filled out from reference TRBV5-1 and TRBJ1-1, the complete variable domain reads KAGVTQTPRYLIKTRGQQVTLSCSPISGHRSVSWYQQTPGQGLQFLFEYFSETQRNKGNFPGRFSGRQFSNSRSEMNVSTLELGDSALYLCASTQGVGFEAFFGQGTRLTVV.

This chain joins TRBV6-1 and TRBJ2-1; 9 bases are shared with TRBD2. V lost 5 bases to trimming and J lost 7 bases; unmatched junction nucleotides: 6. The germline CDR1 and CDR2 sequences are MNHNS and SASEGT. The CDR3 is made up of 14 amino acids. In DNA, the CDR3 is TGTGCCAGCAGTCATAGCGGGAGTGTGAATGAGCAGTTCTTC. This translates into CASSHSGSVNEQFF.

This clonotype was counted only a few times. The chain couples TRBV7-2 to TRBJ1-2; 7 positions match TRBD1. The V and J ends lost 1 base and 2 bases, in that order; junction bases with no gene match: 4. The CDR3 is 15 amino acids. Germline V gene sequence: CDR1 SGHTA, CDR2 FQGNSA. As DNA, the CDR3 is TGTGCCAGCAGCTTAGTTAGGACAGGCAACTATGGCTACACCTTC. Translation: CASSLVRTGNYGYTF.

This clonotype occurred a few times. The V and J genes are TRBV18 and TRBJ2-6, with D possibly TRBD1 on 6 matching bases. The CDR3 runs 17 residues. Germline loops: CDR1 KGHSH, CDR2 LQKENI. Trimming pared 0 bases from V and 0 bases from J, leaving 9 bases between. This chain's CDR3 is CASSPPQGSSGANVLTF. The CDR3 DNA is TGTGCCAGCTCACCACCACAGGGTTCCTCTGGGGCCAACGTCCTGACTTTC.

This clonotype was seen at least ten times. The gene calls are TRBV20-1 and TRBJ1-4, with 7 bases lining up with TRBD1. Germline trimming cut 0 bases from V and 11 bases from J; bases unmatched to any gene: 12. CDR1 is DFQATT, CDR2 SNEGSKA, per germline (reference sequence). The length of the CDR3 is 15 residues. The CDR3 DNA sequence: TGCAGTGCTAGAGATGTTAGGGGGCTCATAGGGAAACTGTTTTTT. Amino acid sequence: CSARDVRGLIGKLFF.

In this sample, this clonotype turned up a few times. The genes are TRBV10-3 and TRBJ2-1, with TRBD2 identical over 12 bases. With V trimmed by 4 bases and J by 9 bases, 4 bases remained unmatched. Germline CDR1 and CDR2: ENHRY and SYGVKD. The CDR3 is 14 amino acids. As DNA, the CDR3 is TGTGCCATCAGTGCGACTAGCGGGAGCGGTGAGCAGTTCTTC. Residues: CAISATSGSGEQFF.

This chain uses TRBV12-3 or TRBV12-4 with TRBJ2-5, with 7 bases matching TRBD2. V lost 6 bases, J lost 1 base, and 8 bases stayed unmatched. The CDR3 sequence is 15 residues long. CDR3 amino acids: CASSHPGGSQETQYF. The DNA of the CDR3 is TGTGCCAGCAGCCATCCGGGGGGAAGCCAAGAGACCCAGTACTTC.